This TCR beta chain was sequenced in a study of blood T cell repertoires in COVID-19. Study-level information: Whether acute or convalescent, the COVID-19 samples came from the United States, Italy and Spain.

Assignment of participants to cohorts was predicated upon participant-reported clinical history. Germline values: CDR1 MNHEY, CDR2 SVGEGT. The CDR3 is 16 amino acids. The ends were cut back, 3 bases at V and 0 bases at J, with 12 bases in the middle. Authors' methods: Amplified reference gene primers provided the basis for estimating nucleated cell counts. Using immunoSEQ multiplex PCR, the repertoire was profiled, and TCRdb retains in-frame clones only, with some absent. V and J calls plus clone size are reproduced from that table; the DNA served to infer D and trimming. The sample carries approximately 300,000 clones, more than 75% recorded once.

This sequence originates from a man between 60 and 70 years old who had recovered from COVID-19. V is TRBV6-2 or TRBV6-3 and J is TRBJ1-5; possible D gene TRBD1, 6 bases. The specimen sequenced was PBMCs or T cells enriched from blood (not recorded which). The CDR3 reads CASSYQTGVSNQPQHF. The CDR3 bases are TGTGCCAGCAGTTATCAGACAGGAGTTAGCAATCAGCCCCAGCATTTT.